This TCR beta chain was documented in a study of tumor and adjacent non-tumor tissue in lung cancer (dated 2018 in TCRdb). In the study overall: The cohort included under 15 adenocarcinoma, a couple of squamous cell carcinoma and 1 small cell lung cancer patients. The 15 or so patients were aged roughly 30 to 76 years, included around ten men and 5 women, and had TNM stage I to III disease. In total, sequencing yielded 130,000,000 or so productive TCRbeta reads, which works out to an average of approximately 4 million reads per sample. The study compared bulk TCRbeta repertoires from lung tumor tissue and matched distant non-tumor lung tissue of approximately 14 lung cancer patients. Under 35 paired specimens, one tumor and one normal lung sample per patient, were profiled by TCRbeta CDR3 sequencing. The investigation overall reported the following: TCR diversity was significantly higher in younger patients, and higher tumor TCR diversity was associated with shorter overall and disease-free survival. Tumor tissue showed significantly higher TCR diversity (inverse Simpson) than normal lung tissue, at 431.37 vs 166.20 (P = 0.0075, Mann-Whitney U test). Neither the sequencing platform nor unique molecular identifiers are named or mentioned anywhere in the methods. Because peripheral blood was not sequenced, blood TCRbeta repertoires in the lung cancer patients of the study were not examined. A significantly larger cumulative share of the repertoire was made up by the top 100 clones in normal lung than in tumor tissue. Only roughly 14 patients were in the cohort, and the authors stated that larger samples and more detailed clinical data are needed.

Looking up the germline V gene (reference sequence) yields CDR1 GTSNPN and CDR2 SVGIG. The trim is 2 bases for V and 1 base for J, with a gap of 5 bases between the germline ends. From its cysteine to its phenylalanine, the CDR3 spans 12 amino acids. Just CDR3 DNA is preserved here, 36 bases in frame from base 1. RNA was extracted from bulk unsorted tissue and checked for quality with a NanoDrop ND-1000 and an Agilent 2100. Donors were newly diagnosed lung cancer patients admitted for thoracic surgery in China between August and November 2014, without prior chemotherapy. Anyone who had undergone radiotherapy or chemotherapy before, or who had another cancer at the same time, was left out of the study. Surgical tissue pieces of roughly 1-2.2 cm3 were preserved in RNAlater solution and were kept at -80 degrees C until use. This clonotype was counted at least ten times. Its antigen is still unknown. No qualities accompany the bases; no much larger clone lies one base away.

Library method: multiplex PCR. The sample was run on an Illumina HiSeq 2500. TCRbeta libraries were built by three rounds of nested PCR using primers (Table S4), following protocols modified from ARM-PCR. Before sequencing, PCR products in the 200-500 bp range were cut out of the gel and cleaned up using the QIAquick gel extraction kit. The authors' pipeline ran thus. Reads were cleaned with Trimmomatic, merged with FLASH into complete CDR3 sequences, and assigned to V(D)J germline segments with MiTCR. Clonal diversity was calculated as the inverse Simpson's index using VDJtools. Productive reads were defined as in-frame sequences without a premature stop codon. TCRdb's own reprocessing of the public reads used fastp at Q25 and MiXCR and kept productive beta chains. Rows are combined by CDR3 protein, so each entry shows the most common genes and DNA. What appears here as the V and J calls and clone size reflects TCRdb's work, not the paper's. The sample includes about 75,000 distinct CDR3 sequences, with 60% to 85% observed a single time. In total, the top ten clones hold about an eighth of the sample.

Sequencing was performed on lung tumor tissue. The rearrangement combines TRBV30 with TRBJ1-1, with the D segment identity uncertain. This clonotype was sampled from a woman between 45 and 65 years old with non-small cell lung cancer. The CDR3 here reads CAWSWGNTEAFF. The sequence in DNA is TGTGCCTGGAGTTGGGGGAACACTGAAGCTTTCTTT.